Listed below are T cell receptor beta chains from one sample, sequenced in a study of cytomegalovirus exposure and HLA in healthy donors. Libraries were prepared by immunoSEQ multiplex PCR; TCRdb keeps only in-frame clonotypes and omits some of them. The data show tens of thousands of clones, roughly 76% seen once. Input material: PBMCs. The origin of the receptors is a man under 40 in good health and CMV-seronegative. CDR3s include the opening cysteine and the closing phenylalanine or tryptophan. The D gene is left open where the match is weak. Some rows have no size entry. The others give once, few or many, or a class for an expanded clone.

abundance	v_gene	j_gene	d_gene	CDR3aa	CDR3nt
-	TRBV19	TRBJ2-1	TRBD1	CASSMGTGLAFYNEQFF	TGTGCCAGTAGTATGGGGACAGGGTTAGCCTTCTACAATGAGCAGTTCTTC
few	TRBV7-9	TRBJ2-1	TRBD2	CASSRLAGNLGDEQFF	TGTGCCAGCAGCCGACTAGCGGGGAACCTCGGGGATGAGCAGTTCTTC
few	TRBV5-4	TRBJ1-4	-	CASSPRGGIKDEKLFF	TGTGCCAGCAGCCCCCGGGGGGGTATAAAGGATGAAAAACTGTTTTTT
once	TRBV27	TRBJ1-5	-	CARSGRGLFHQPQHF	TGTGCCAGGTCGGGGAGAGGACTGTTCCATCAGCCCCAGCATTTT
-	TRBV4-1	TRBJ2-5	-	CASSQVREETQYF	TGCGCCAGCAGCCAAGTACGGGAAGAGACCCAGTACTTC
-	TRBV27	TRBJ2-7	TRBD1	CASSPGQSSYEQYF	TGTGCCAGCAGCCCGGGACAGAGCTCCTACGAGCAGTACTTC
-	TRBV7-8	TRBJ1-3	-	CASSPYASGNTIYF	TGTGCCAGCAGCCCCTACGCCTCTGGAAACACCATATATTTT
-	TRBV10-3	TRBJ1-5	-	CAISEVVSNQPQHF	TGTGCCATCAGTGAGGTCGTGAGCAATCAGCCCCAGCATTTT
-	TRBV30	TRBJ1-1	-	CAWSVLSNTEAFF	TGTGCCTGGAGTGTACTCTCGAACACTGAAGCTTTCTTT
-	TRBV2	TRBJ1-2	TRBD1	CASRLGQNYGYTF	TGTGCCAGCAGATTGGGACAGAACTATGGCTACACCTTC
-	TRBV7-9	TRBJ2-1	TRBD2	CASSLQSGRRNEQFF	TGTGCCAGCAGCTTGCAGAGCGGGAGACGGAATGAGCAGTTCTTC
medium-sized	TRBV6-1	TRBJ1-5	TRBD1	CASSEGLYRGPQHF	TGTGCCAGCAGTGAAGGTTTGTACAGGGGGCCCCAGCATTTT
-	TRBV18	TRBJ2-2	TRBD1	CASSYTDRVGTGELFF	TGTGCCAGCTCTTACACGGACAGGGTCGGAACCGGGGAGCTGTTTTTT
-	TRBV5-1	TRBJ2-5	-	CASSLAGQTGLVAETQYF	TGCGCCAGCAGCCTCGCGGGACAGACGGGACTAGTCGCGGAGACCCAGTACTTC
-	TRBV5-1	TRBJ2-5	-	CASSPRLIQETQYF	TGCGCCAGCAGCCCGCGACTCATTCAAGAGACCCAGTACTTC
few	TRBV18	TRBJ2-7	-	CASSPGDEQYF	TGTGCCAGCTCACCGGGAGACGAGCAGTACTTC
once	TRBV9	TRBJ2-7	-	CASSVGAGSEQYF	TGTGCCAGCAGCGTAGGGGCAGGATCTGAGCAGTACTTC
few	TRBV10-2	TRBJ2-1	TRBD2	CASGTSGSYYNEQFF	TGCGCCAGCGGAACTAGCGGGAGTTACTACAATGAGCAGTTCTTC
-	TRBV5-1	TRBJ2-1	-	CASRGRNEQFF	TGCGCCAGCAGGGGGAGGAATGAGCAGTTCTTC
few	TRBV5-1	TRBJ1-5	-	CASSLSGDNQPQHF	TGCGCCAGCAGCTTGTCAGGGGACAATCAGCCCCAGCATTTT
-	TRBV27	TRBJ2-7	TRBD2	CASSPGGRAYEQYF	TGTGCCAGCTCCCCAGGCGGGAGGGCCTACGAGCAGTACTTC
few	TRBV15	TRBJ2-3	-	CATSRDPGRSTQYF	TGTGCCACCAGCAGAGATCCGGGAAGGAGTACGCAGTATTTT
-	TRBV6-5	TRBJ1-5	-	CASSNGRGQHF	TGTGCCAGCAGTAATGGCAGGGGCCAGCATTTT
-	TRBV29-1	TRBJ2-7	TRBD2	CSVEGGRDSYEQYF	TGCAGCGTTGAAGGCGGGAGGGACTCCTACGAGCAGTACTTC
once	TRBV5-1	TRBJ2-3	TRBD2	CASSSGLAGTDTQYF	TGCGCCAGCAGCTCGGGACTAGCGGGAACAGATACGCAGTATTTT
-	TRBV11-2	TRBJ2-3	TRBD2	CASSRLAVRDTQYF	TGTGCCAGCAGCCGACTAGCGGTCCGGGATACGCAGTATTTT
few	TRBV6-5	TRBJ1-1	TRBD1	CASRRDRGGTEAFF	TGTGCCAGCAGGCGAGACAGGGGCGGCACTGAAGCTTTCTTT